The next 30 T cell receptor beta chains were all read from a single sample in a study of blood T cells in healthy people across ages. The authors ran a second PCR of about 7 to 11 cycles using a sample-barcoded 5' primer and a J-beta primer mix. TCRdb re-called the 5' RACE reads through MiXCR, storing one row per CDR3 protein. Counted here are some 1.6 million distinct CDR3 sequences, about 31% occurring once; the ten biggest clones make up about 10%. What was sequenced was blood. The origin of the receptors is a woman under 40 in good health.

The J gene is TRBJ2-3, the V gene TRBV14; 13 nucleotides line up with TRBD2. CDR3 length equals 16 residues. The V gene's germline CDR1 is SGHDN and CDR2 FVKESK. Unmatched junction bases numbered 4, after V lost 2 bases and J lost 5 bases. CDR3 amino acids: CASSQPGLAGVDTQYF. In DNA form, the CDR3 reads TGTGCCAGCAGCCAACCCGGACTAGCGGGAGTAGATACGCAGTATTTT.

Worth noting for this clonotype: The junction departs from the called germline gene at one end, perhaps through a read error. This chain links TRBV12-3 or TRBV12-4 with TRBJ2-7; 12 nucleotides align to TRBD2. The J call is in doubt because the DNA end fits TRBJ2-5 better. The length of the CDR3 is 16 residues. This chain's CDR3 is CTSSLRTSGVRKTQYF. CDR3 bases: TGTACCAGCAGCCTTCGGACTAGCGGGGTTAGAAAGACCCAGTACTTC.

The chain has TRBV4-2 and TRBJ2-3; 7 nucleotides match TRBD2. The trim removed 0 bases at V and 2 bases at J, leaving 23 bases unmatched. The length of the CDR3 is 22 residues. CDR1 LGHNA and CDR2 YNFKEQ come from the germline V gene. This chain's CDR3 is CASSQDWVEAWGISGATDTQYF. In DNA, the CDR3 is TGTGCCAGCAGCCAAGATTGGGTGGAAGCTTGGGGTATAAGCGGGGCCACAGATACGCAGTATTTT.

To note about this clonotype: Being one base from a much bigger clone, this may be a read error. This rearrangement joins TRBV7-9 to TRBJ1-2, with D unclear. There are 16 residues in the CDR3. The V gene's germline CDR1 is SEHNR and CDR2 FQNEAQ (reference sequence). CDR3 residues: CASSLKIEGPIYGHTF. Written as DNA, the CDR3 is TGTGCCAGCAGCTTAAAGATAGAGGGTCCGATCTATGGCCACACCTTC.

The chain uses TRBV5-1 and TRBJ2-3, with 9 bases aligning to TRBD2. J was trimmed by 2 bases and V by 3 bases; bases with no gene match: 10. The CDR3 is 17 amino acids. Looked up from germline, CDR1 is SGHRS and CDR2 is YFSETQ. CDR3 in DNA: TGCGCCAGCAGCTCCGGGGTAGCGGGGGATACCACAGATACGCAGTATTTT. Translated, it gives CASSSGVAGDTTDTQYF. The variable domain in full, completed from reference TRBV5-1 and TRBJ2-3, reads KAGVTQTPRYLIKTRGQQVTLSCSPISGHRSVSWYQQTPGQGLQFLFEYFSETQRNKGNFPGRFSGRQFSNSRSEMNVSTLELGDSALYLCASSSGVAGDTTDTQYFGPGTRLTVL.

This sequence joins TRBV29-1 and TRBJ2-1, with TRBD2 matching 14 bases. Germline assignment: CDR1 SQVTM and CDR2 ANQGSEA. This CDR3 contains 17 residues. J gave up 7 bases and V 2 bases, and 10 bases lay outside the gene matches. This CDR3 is CSVEPKTGLAGVNEQFF. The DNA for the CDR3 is TGCAGCGTTGAACCTAAAACGGGACTAGCGGGAGTGAATGAGCAGTTCTTC.

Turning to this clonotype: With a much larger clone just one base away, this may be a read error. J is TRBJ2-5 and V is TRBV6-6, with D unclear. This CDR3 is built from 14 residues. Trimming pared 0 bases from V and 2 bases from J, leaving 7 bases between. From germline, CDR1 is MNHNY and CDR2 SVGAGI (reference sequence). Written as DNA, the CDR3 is TGTGCCAGCAGTTACTCGTGGCGGCAAGAGACCCAGTACTTC. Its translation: CASSYSWRQETQYF.

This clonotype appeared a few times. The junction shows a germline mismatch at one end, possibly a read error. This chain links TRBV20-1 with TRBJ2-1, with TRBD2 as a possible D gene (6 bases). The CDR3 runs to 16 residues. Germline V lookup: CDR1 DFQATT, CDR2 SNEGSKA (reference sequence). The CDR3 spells CSAPRRVAGSYDEQFF. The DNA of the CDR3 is TGCAGTGCCCCACGGAGGGTGGCGGGCTCCTACGATGAGCAGTTCTTC.

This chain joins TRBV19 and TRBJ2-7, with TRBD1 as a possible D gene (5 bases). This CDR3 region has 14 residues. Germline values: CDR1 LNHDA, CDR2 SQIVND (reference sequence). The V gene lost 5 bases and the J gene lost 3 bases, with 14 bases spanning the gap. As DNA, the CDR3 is TGTGCCAGTAGTCCAGGGATAGGTGACTACGAGCAGTACTTC. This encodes CASSPGIGDYEQYF.

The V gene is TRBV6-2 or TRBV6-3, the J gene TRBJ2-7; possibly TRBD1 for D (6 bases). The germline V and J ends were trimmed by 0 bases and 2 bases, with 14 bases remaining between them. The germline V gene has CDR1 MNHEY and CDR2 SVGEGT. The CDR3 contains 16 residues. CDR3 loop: CASSYSRTASPYEQYF. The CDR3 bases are TGTGCCAGCAGTTACTCGAGGACAGCTTCTCCCTACGAGCAGTACTTC.

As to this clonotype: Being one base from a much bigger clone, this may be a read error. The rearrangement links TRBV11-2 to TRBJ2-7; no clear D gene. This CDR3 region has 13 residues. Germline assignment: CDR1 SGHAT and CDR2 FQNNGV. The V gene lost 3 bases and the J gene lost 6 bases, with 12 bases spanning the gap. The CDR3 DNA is TGTGCCAGCAGCTTGGATGGACGAGGCGAGCAGTACTTC. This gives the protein CASSLDGRGEQYF. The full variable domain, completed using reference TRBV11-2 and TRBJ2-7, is EAGVAQSPRYKIIEKRQSVAFWCNPISGHATLYWYQQILGQGPKLLIQFQNNGVVDDSQLPKDRFSAERLKGVDSTLKIQPAKLEDSAVYLCASSLDGRGEQYFGPGTRLTVT.

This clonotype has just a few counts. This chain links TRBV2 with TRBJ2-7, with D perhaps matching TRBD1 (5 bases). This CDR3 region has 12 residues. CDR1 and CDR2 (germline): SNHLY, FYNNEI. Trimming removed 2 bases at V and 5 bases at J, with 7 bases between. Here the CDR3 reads CASSERRDEQYF. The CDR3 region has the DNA TGTGCCAGCAGTGAACGCAGGGACGAGCAGTACTTC.

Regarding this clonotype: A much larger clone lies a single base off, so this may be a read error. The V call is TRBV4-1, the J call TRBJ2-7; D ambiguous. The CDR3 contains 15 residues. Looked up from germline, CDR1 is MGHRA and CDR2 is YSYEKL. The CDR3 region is CAGSQGTESSYEQYF. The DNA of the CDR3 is TGCGCCGGCAGCCAAGGTACAGAGAGCTCCTACGAGCAGTACTTC.

The CDR3 region has the DNA TGCAGTGTCTCCGGGACAGGGGATCTTGGGGCCAACGTCCTGACTTTC. It specifies CSVSGTGDLGANVLTF. The chain has TRBV20-1 and TRBJ2-6; TRBD1 matches 10 bases. J gave up 3 bases and V 7 bases, and 9 bases lay outside the gene matches. Germline V lookup: CDR1 DFQATT, CDR2 SNEGSKA (reference sequence). The CDR3 extends over 16 amino acids.

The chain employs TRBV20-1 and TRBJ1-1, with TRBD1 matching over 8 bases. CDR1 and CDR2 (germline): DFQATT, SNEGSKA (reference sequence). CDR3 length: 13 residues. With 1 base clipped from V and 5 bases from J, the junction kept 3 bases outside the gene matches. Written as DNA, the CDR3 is TGCAGTGCTAGAGGACAGGGGACGACTGAAGCTTTCTTT. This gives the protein CSARGQGTTEAFF.

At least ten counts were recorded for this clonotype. In DNA form, the CDR3 reads TGTGCCAGCAGCTTAAGAGGACTAGCGGGAGACAATGAGCAGTTCTTC. This translates into CASSLRGLAGDNEQFF. The chain recombines TRBV7-9 with TRBJ2-1; TRBD2 matches 13 bases. Germline CDR1 reads SEHNR; CDR2 reads FQNEAQ (reference sequence). Unmatched junction bases numbered 3, after V lost 2 bases and J lost 5 bases. The CDR3 extends over 16 amino acids.

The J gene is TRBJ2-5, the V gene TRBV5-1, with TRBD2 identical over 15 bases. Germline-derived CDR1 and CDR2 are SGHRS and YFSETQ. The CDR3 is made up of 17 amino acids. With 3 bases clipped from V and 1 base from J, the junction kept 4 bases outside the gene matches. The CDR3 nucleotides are TGCGCCAGCAGCTCCGGGACTAGCGGGGGGACCCAAGAGACCCAGTACTTC. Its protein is CASSSGTSGGTQETQYF.

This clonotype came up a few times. The CDR3: CASSLGYNVQETQYF. In DNA, the CDR3 is TGTGCCAGCAGCTTAGGTTATAACGTCCAAGAGACCCAGTACTTC. The chain uses TRBV11-2 and TRBJ2-5; D uncertain. The V end lost 1 base, the J end lost 1 base, and 10 bases lay between the germline ends. CDR1 and CDR2 (germline): SGHAT, FQNNGV. The CDR3 covers 15 residues.

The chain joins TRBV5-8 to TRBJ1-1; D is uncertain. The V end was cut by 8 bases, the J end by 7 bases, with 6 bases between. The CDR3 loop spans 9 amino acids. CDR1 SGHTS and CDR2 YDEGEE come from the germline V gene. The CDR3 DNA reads TGTGCCAGTAGGCATGAAGCTTTCTTT. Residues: CASRHEAFF. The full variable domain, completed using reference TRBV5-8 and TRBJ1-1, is EAGVTQSPTHLIKTRGQQATLRCSPISGHTSVYWYQQALGLGLQFLLWYDEGEERNRGNFPPRFSGRQFPNYSSELNVNALELEDSALYLCASRHEAFFGQGTRLTVV.

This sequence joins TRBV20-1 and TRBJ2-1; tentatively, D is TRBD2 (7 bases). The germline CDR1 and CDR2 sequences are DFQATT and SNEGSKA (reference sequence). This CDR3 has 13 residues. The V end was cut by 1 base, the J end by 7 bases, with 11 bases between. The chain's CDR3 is CSARGGGLNEQFF. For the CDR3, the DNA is TGCAGTGCTAGAGGGGGGGGCCTAAATGAGCAGTTCTTC.

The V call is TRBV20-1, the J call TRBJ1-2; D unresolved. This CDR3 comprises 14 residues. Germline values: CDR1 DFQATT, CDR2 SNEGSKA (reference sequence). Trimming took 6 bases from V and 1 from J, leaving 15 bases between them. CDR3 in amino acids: CSAPDRLHNYGYTF. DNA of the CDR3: TGCAGTGCACCGGACCGATTACATAACTATGGCTACACCTTC.

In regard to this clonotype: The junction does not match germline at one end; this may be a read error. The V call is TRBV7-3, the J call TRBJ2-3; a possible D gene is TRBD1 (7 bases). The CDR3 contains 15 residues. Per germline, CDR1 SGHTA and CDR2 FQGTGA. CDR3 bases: TGTACCAGCCCGACTTCAGGGGGGCCGGGGGATACGCAGTATTTT. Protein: CTSPTSGGPGDTQYF. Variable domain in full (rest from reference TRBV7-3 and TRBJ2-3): GAGVSQTPSNKVTEKGKYVELRCDPISGHTALYWYRQSLGQGPEFLIYFQGTGAADDSGLPNDRFFAVRPEGSVSTLKIQRTERGDSAVYLCTSPTSGGPGDTQYFGPGTRLTVL.

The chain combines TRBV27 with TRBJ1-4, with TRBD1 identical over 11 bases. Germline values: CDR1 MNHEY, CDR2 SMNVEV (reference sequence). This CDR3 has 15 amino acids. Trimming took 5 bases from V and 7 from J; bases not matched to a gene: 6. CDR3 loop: CASSGDRGWGEKLFF. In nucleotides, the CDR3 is TGTGCCAGCAGTGGGGACAGGGGGTGGGGTGAAAAACTGTTTTTT.

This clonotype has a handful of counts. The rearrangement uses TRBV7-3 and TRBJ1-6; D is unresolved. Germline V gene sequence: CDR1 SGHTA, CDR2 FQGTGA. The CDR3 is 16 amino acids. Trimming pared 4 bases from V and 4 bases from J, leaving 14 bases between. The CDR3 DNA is TGTGCCAGCAGCTCTAGGAAGGGTTTTTATAATTCACCCCTCCACTTT. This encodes CASSSRKGFYNSPLHF.

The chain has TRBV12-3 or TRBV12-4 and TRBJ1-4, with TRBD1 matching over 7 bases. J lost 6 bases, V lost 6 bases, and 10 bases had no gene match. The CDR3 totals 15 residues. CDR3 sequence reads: CASSRGTANYEKLFF. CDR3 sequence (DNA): TGTGCCAGCAGCCGAGGGACAGCCAACTATGAAAAACTGTTTTTT.

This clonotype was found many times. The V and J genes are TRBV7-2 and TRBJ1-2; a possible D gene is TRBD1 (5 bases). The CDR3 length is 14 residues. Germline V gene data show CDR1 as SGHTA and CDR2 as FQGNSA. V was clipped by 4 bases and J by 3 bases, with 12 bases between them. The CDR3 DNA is TGTGCCAGCAGCTACGGGGCTGGGCACTATGGCTACACCTTC. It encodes CASSYGAGHYGYTF. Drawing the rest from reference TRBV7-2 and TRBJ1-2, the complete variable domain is GAGVSQSPSNKVTEKGKDVELRCDPISGHTALYWYRQSLGQGLEFLIYFQGNSAPDKSGLPSDRFSAERTGGSVSTLTIQRTQQEDSAVYLCASSYGAGHYGYTFGSGTRLTVV.

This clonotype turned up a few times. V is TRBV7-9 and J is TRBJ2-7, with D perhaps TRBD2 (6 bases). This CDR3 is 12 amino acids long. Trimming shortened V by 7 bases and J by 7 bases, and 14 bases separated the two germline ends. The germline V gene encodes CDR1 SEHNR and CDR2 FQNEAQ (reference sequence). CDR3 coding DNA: TGTGCCAGCAACAACGGGGGAAGAGAGCAGTACTTC. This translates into CASNNGGREQYF.

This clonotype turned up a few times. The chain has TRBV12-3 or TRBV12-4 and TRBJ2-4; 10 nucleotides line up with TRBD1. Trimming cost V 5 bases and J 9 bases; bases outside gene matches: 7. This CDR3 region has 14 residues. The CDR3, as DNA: TGTGCCAGCAGTATCGGACAGGGGGATTTCATTCAGTACTTC. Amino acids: CASSIGQGDFIQYF.

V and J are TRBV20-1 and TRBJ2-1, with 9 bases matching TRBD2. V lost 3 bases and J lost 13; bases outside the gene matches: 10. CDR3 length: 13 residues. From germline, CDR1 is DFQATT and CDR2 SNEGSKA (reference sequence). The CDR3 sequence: CSASQRGAWNQFF. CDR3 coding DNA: TGCAGTGCTAGTCAGCGGGGGGCCTGGAATCAGTTCTTC.

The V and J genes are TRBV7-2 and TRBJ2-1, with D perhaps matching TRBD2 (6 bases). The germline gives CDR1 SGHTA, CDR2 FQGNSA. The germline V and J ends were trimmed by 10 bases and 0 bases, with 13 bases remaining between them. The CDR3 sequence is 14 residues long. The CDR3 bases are TGTGCCAACATCAGCGGGCACTCCTACAATGAGCAGTTCTTC. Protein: CANISGHSYNEQFF.